This T cell receptor (beta chain) derives from a study of blood T cell repertoires in COVID-19. For the study at large: Some COVID-19 samples were acute and others convalescent; all came from the United States, Italy and Spain. Nucleic acid was either cDNA or gDNA, and it came from T cells, B-cell-depleted T cells, or PBMCs.

This CDR3 comprises 22 residues. The germline gives CDR1 LGHDT, CDR2 YNNKEL (reference sequence). Trimming took off 4 bases at V and 5 bases at J, with 38 bases between the two ends. In the authors' methods: Amplification of reference gene primers was used by the study to estimate nucleated cell counts. Clones were read by immunoSEQ multiplex PCR, and TCRdb kept only the in-frame ones, dropping some. D and trimming were read from the DNA, whereas the V and J calls and clone size are those reported in that table. The sample includes a few hundred thousand clones, around 84% of them seen just once. Material: peripheral blood. This chain links TRBV3-1 (or the pseudogene TRBV3-2) with TRBJ1-2; possible D gene TRBD1, 5 bases. This receptor was obtained from a young man with active or convalescent COVID-19. For the CDR3, the DNA is TGTGCCAGCAGCCCTGTCCGTGCCCCAGGGAAGAAGGTATTTGGGGTGGTTTATGGCTACACCTTC. It translates to CASSPVRAPGKKVFGVVYGYTF.